This record looks at one TCR beta chain sequence and its context. Its antigen remains undetermined. Per-base quality was not reported, and no clone a single base away is much larger than it. Via the germline V gene, CDR1 is MGHRA and CDR2 YSYEKL. Its CDR3 holds 15 amino acids, cysteine through phenylalanine. Only CDR3 DNA is held: 45 bases, read in frame from base 1. V is pruned by 4 bases and J by 3 bases, leaving 4 bases of the junction without a gene match. These data originate in a study of beta chain features in type 1 diabetes (dated by TCRdb to the late 2010s). General notes on the study: Mean age, gender distribution, total cell number and subset yield did not differ between patients and healthy donors. Across all samples, some 99 million sorted cells were examined, and cell number per subset correlated strongly with RNA yield. The study compared the TCRB repertoires of sorted circulating CD4+ T cell subsets in recently diagnosed type 1 diabetes patients with those in matched healthy donors. Regulatory and stem cell-like memory subsets were isolated from only 8 patients and roughly eight healthy donors, whereas naive and central memory subsets came from all 28 donors. The full study reports these points: Fewer insertions and more nucleotide deletions at VDJ recombination sites were observed in patients with type 1 diabetes, implying thymic rearrangement abnormalities. Because cDNA was sequenced instead of genomic DNA, activated cells with high expression could be over-represented, although the groups did not differ in activation or CD3 levels. Naive, central memory and regulatory TCRB repertoires appeared more similar among patients than among healthy donors. Shorter templates might have been favored by PCR, but patient and control samples were amplified and corrected together, so both groups would have been affected equally by any skew. HLA sub-analyses involved small numbers of individuals, so any influence of HLA type on TCRB rearrangement remained unresolved. In all four CD4+ subsets, TCRB CDR3 length was moderately but significantly shorter in type 1 diabetes patients.

The High Capacity cDNA Reverse Transcription Kit was used to reverse transcribe all of the isolated RNA, meaning that expressed TCRB transcripts were what got sequenced. Deep immunoSEQ sequencing was performed on naive, central memory and regulatory T cell samples, with an average of roughly 3.6 million total reads per sample. Sorted cells were lysed in RLT buffer and RNA was extracted with DNase-treated RNeasy Micro or Mini kits, depending on cell number. To prevent cross-contamination, every cell subset was processed on its own, while patient and healthy donor samples were processed together. The immunoSEQ multiplex PCR was used to amplify TCRB sequences from cDNA, generating 87-bp fragments that spanned the CDR3 region. The amplicons were sequenced using the Illumina HiSeq platform. The authors' analysis ran thus. PCR bias was computationally corrected using synthetic template baselines, reads within Hamming distance 2 were collapsed, and singletons that could not be merged were discarded. By aligning reads against IMGT, V, D and J genes, CDR3 length, and insertions or deletions at six rearrangement sites were assigned. Within each subset, clonotype counts were normalized to sorted cell number, after which true diversity and Gini coefficients were computed with the tcR R package. The overlap coefficient, calculated on TCRB nucleotide sequences, was used to quantify repertoire sharing. TCRdb's version of the immuneACCESS table is confined to in-frame rearrangements and falls short of the full clone set. An unresolved V gene accounts for under half of the shortfall where checked; the remainder is of unknown origin. That table gives V, J and clone size, and the DNA gave D and trimming. Across this sample there are some 240,000 clones, with 9.5% to 13% seen only once. Roughly 1.3% of the sample is in the top ten clones.

Each donor gave one peripheral blood draw, averaging around 0.11 L, which was collected into heparinised tubes. Naive, central memory, regulatory and stem cell-like memory CD4+ T cells were sorted on a BD FACSAria II using a panel including CD45RO, CCR7, CD25, CD127, CD95 and CD27. Purity was above 95% for every sorted population. Right away, PBMCs were isolated by Lymphoprep density gradient centrifugation and were stained directly, with no culture step. To minimize batch effects, samples were stained and sorted in pairs, one healthy donor with one patient per experiment. The specimen was central memory CD4+ T cells from blood. In this chain, TRBV4-1 is recombined with TRBJ1-1, with 11 bases in between that match TRBD1. The sequence was collected from a man between 18 and 29 years old in good health. This receptor carries the CDR3 CASSRGTGGDTEAFF. The bases are TGCGCCAGCAGCCGAGGGACAGGGGGAGACACTGAAGCTTTCTTT.